This T cell receptor beta chain was profiled in a study of metastatic and nonmetastatic thyroid tumors. Study summary: It was across blood and tumor or nodule tissue from malignant and benign thyroid patients that repertoires were compared.

This clone was recorded many times. The V gene end was trimmed by 5 bases and the J gene end by 3 bases; junction bases not matched to a gene: 9. This CDR3 spans 15 amino acids. Germline lookup yields CDR1 MDHEN and CDR2 SYDVKM. TCRdb called clones again from the PCR reads with MiXCR. This repertoire shows 50,000 to 65,000 clones, approximately 4% found once; its top ten account for about a fifth. Patients underwent thyroid surgery, and none had received any treatment before it. This TCR came from a female donor with papillary thyroid cancer or a benign thyroid nodule (not recorded which). Some clones in this sample may be carry-over from other donors' samples. Sequencing was performed on blood. This sequence joins TRBV28 and TRBJ2-7, with TRBD1 identical over 8 bases. DNA of the CDR3: TGTGCCAGCAGTCTGTTAGGACAGGGTGTCTACGAGCAGTACTTC. This sequence encodes CASSLLGQGVYEQYF.